The rows below give T cell receptor beta chains drawn from one sample of a study of blood T cell repertoires in COVID-19. TCRdb's table, derived via immunoSEQ multiplex PCR, lists solely in-frame clones and lacks some. The sample records 80,000 to 100,000 clones, 70% to 90% being singletons. Sequenced input: peripheral blood. Receptor source: a man in his forties or fifties with COVID-19, enrolled during active disease. Both conserved end residues are part of each CDR3. D genes are given only for firm matches.

TRBJ1-5 TRBD1 TRBV5-5 TGTGCCAGCAGCTTATGGACAGGAGGCAATCAGCCCCAGCATTTT CASSLWTGGNQPQHF
TRBJ2-7 NA TRBV6-5 TGTGCCAGCAGTTACTCGTCCGGCTCCTACGAGCAGTACTTC CASSYSSGSYEQYF
TRBJ1-4 TRBD1 TRBV7-9 TGTGCCAGCAGCCACCCGACAGGGGGGGCAACTAATGAAAAACTGTTTTTT CASSHPTGGATNEKLFF
TRBJ1-5 NA TRBV28 TGTGCCAGCAGGCTCGGGGGGAGTATGAGTCAGCCCCAGCATTTT CASRLGGSMSQPQHF
TRBJ1-4 TRBD1 TRBV28 TGTGCCACCAGTACGGGACAGAGTGAAAAACTGTTTTTT CATSTGQSEKLFF
TRBJ1-6 NA TRBV4-3 TGCGCCAGCAGCCAAGACGGGTTTCGGAATTCACCCCTCCACTTT CASSQDGFRNSPLHF
TRBJ2-5 TRBD1 TRBV27 TGTGCCAGCAGCGGGACAGCCCAAGAGACCCAGTACTTC CASSGTAQETQYF
TRBJ2-2 TRBD2 TRBV3-1/TRBV3-2 TGTGCCAGCAGCCTAGGACTAGCGAACACCGGGGAGCTGTTTTTT CASSLGLANTGELFF
TRBJ2-5 TRBD1 TRBV30 TGTGCCTGGAATCCAGGGGGTGCGCAAGAGACCCAGTACTTC CAWNPGGAQETQYF
TRBJ2-7 NA TRBV6-5 TGTGCCAGCAGTTACAACAGGGATTTCTACGAGCAGTACTTC CASSYNRDFYEQYF
TRBJ2-1 TRBD2 TRBV9 TGTGCCAGCAGCGTGTCTAGCGGGTACTACAATGAGCAGTTCTTC CASSVSSGYYNEQFF
TRBJ1-6 NA TRBV18 TGTGCCAGCTCACCGGGCTCACCCCTCCACTTT CASSPGSPLHF